This T cell receptor beta chain is drawn from a study of immune heterogeneity within non-small cell lung tumors. Turning to the study itself: In total, the tumors were 4 squamous cell carcinomas, roughly 10 non-squamous carcinomas and 1 not otherwise specified.

Study-wide results and limits: Individual patients largely had distinct high-frequency T-cell receptor beta clonotypes from one another. Tumor sites in a patient shared identical dominant CDR3 beta clonotypes and also carried site-unique high-frequency clones. Statistically, local T-cell clonality exhibited a moderate yet significant correlation with local tumor mutational burden (R about 0.3).

Genomic DNA extracted from bulk tumor tissue served as template. A total of about 0.6 ug was used per sample. Several widely spaced biopsies per primary tumor were taken during surgery. Curative surgical treatment was performed in patients who had newly diagnosed, untreated non-small cell lung cancer. Amplification of the TCR beta CDR3 was achieved through multiplex PCR with 32 V and 13 J primers. One entry per CDR3 protein results from TCRdb running MiXCR on the multiplex PCR reads. The table has 2,000 to 2,500 distinct CDR3 sequences, approximately 30% seen once. By frequency in the sample, this clonotype is large. Its target is unknown. The sample consisted of lung tumor tissue. This sequence originates from a man between 60 and 70 years old with non-small cell lung cancer.

The CDR3 DNA sequence: TGTGCCAGCAGGGAGACAGGGGGAAGGGCCTACGAGCAGTACTTC. Amino acids: CASRETGGRAYEQYF. The J gene is TRBJ2-7, the V gene TRBV6-1; TRBD1 agrees at 9 bases. This CDR3 has 15 amino acids. V trimming: 6 bases; J trimming: 2 bases; junction bases outside the gene matches: 8. Per germline, CDR1 MNHNS and CDR2 SASEGT.